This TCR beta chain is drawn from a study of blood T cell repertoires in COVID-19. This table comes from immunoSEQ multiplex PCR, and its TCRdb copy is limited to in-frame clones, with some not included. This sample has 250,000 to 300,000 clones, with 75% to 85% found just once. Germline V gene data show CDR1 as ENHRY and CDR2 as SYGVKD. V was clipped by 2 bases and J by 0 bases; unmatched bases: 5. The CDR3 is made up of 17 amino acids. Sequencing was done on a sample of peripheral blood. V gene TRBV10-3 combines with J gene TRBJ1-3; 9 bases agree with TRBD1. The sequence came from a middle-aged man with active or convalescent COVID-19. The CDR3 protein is CAISEHGQGFSGNTIYF. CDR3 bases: TGTGCCATCAGTGAGCACGGACAGGGGTTCTCTGGAAACACCATATATTTT.